This T cell receptor (beta chain) came from a study of response to subunit inactivated influenza vaccine. In TCRdb, the RT-PCR reads were re-called with MiXCR into one record per CDR3 protein. This sample has 530,000 or so distinct CDR3 sequences, with 10% to 15% found just once. Findings and caveats of the study: There was a suggestion from the authors that each seasonal influenza vaccination recruits few new T cells.

This clonotype was seen a few times. Antigen unknown. CDR3 length: 19 amino acids. J gave up 2 bases and V 1 base, and 13 bases lay outside the gene matches. V and J are TRBV12-3 or TRBV12-4 and TRBJ2-4; 8 bases map to TRBD1. The TCR originated in a man aged 50 to 59 who received an inactivated influenza vaccine. This sample comprised PBMCs from blood, obtained on the day of vaccination. Here the CDR3 DNA reads TGTGCCAGCAGTTTAGGGGTGGCAGCAGGGGGCTATACCAAAAACATTCAGTACTTC. Protein product: CASSLGVAAGGYTKNIQYF.